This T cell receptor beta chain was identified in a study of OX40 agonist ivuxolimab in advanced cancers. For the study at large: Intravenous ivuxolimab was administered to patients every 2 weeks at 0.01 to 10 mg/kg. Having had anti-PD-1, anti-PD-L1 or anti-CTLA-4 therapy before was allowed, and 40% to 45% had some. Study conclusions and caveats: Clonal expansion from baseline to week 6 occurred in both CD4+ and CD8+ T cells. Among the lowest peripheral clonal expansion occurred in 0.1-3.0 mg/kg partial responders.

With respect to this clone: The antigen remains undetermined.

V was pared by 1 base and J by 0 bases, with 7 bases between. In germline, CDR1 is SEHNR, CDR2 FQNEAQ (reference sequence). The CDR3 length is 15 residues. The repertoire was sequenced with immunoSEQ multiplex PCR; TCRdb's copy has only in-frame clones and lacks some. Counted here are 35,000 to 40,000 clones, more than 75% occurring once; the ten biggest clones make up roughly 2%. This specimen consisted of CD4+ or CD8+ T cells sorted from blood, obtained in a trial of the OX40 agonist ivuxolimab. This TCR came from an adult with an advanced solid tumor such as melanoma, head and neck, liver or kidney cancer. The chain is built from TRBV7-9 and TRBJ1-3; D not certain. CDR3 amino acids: CASSLELSSGNTIYF. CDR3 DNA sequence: TGTGCCAGCAGCTTAGAGCTATCCTCTGGAAACACCATATATTTT.